These 15 T cell receptor beta chains came from one sample sequenced in a study of T cell changes during pregnancy in multiple sclerosis (dated by TCRdb to between 2018 and 2021). The library was generated by the immunoSEQ multiplex PCR assay. TCRdb mirrors the immuneACCESS table, restricted to in-frame sequences. Some clones are absent from its copies; in checked studies, under half trace to an unresolved V gene, and the reason for the others is unknown. The sample table lists tens of thousands of clones, around 92% of them with a count of one. The ten most abundant clones make up around 0.45% of the sample. The sample consisted of CD4+ T cells from peripheral blood mononuclear cells, taken in the third trimester of pregnancy. Receptors originate from a female donor in good health, enrolled as a control in a pregnancy study.

There are a few counts of this clone. The rearrangement uses TRBV19 and TRBJ2-2; 11 bases agree with TRBD1. Germline V lookup: CDR1 LNHDA, CDR2 SQIVND (reference sequence). The V segment lost 11 bases and the J segment 3 bases; nucleotides outside the gene matches: 5. The CDR3 contains 14 residues. CDR3 sequence: CAGRDRGDTGELFF. The CDR3 DNA reads TGTGCCGGGAGGGACAGGGGGGACACCGGGGAGCTGTTTTTT.

The CDR3 spells CASSLMGQADIQYF. The CDR3 DNA is TGCGCCAGCAGCTTGATGGGACAGGCGGACATTCAGTACTTC. The genes are TRBV5-1 and TRBJ2-4; 8 bases fit TRBD1. This CDR3 has 14 residues. The J segment lost 8 bases and the V segment lost 1 base, leaving 5 bases of the junction unmatched. The V gene's germline CDR1 is SGHRS and CDR2 YFSETQ.

The rearrangement uses TRBV2 and TRBJ2-1, with TRBD2 matching over 15 bases. The germline V gene encodes CDR1 SNHLY and CDR2 FYNNEI. J was trimmed by 10 bases and V by 6 bases; bases with no gene match: 10. The CDR3 consists of 16 residues. DNA for the CDR3: TGTGCCAGCAGGGGGGACCCGGGGACTAGCGGGGGGGAGCAGTTCTTC. It codes for CASRGDPGTSGGEQFF.

V is TRBV4-1 and J is TRBJ2-7, with D tentatively TRBD1 (6 bases). The CDR3 is 15 amino acids. V was shortened by 2 bases and J by 12 bases, with 23 bases between the two germline ends. CDR1 and CDR2 from the germline V gene are MGHRA and YSYEKL. The CDR3 is CASSQPTGSDYEVYF. CDR3 DNA sequence: TGCGCCAGCAGCCAACCGACAGGCAGCGACTACGAGGTGTACTTC.

V and J are TRBV19 and TRBJ2-3; 7 positions match TRBD1. CDR3 size: 15 residues. V lost 7 bases to trimming and J lost 1 base; unmatched junction nucleotides: 8. From germline, CDR1 is LNHDA and CDR2 SQIVND (reference sequence). CDR3 sequence: CASTSRGSGTDTQYF. CDR3 DNA: TGTGCCAGTACCAGCAGGGGGTCCGGCACAGATACGCAGTATTTT. The full variable domain, in which reference TRBV19 and TRBJ2-3 provide the parts outside the CDR3, is DGGITQSPKYLFRKEGQNVTLSCEQNLNHDAMYWYRQDPGQGLRLIYYSQIVNDFQKGDIAEGYSVSREKKESFPLTVTSAQKNPTAFYLCASTSRGSGTDTQYFGPGTRLTVL.

This clone showed up just a few times. The chain is built from TRBV19 and TRBJ1-1, with 8 bases fitting TRBD1. The V gene's germline CDR1 is LNHDA and CDR2 SQIVND (reference sequence). The V gene end was trimmed by 6 bases and the J gene end by 5 bases; junction bases not matched to a gene: 8. The CDR3 is made up of 14 amino acids. Here the CDR3 reads CASRVQGVWTEAFF. In nucleotides, the CDR3 is TGTGCCAGTAGGGTACAGGGGGTTTGGACTGAAGCTTTCTTT.

The rearrangement uses TRBV2 and TRBJ1-5, with D perhaps matching TRBD1 (6 bases). Germline CDR1 reads SNHLY; CDR2 reads FYNNEI. Trimming removed 8 bases at V and 5 bases at J, with 13 bases between. The CDR3 spans 13 residues. CDR3 in DNA: TGTGCCAGCGAAAGGGACAAGGATCAGCCCCAGCATTTT. Translating it yields CASERDKDQPQHF.

This chain's CDR3 is CASSELEGRYGDGYTF. CDR3 DNA: TGTGCCAGCAGTGAATTGGAGGGGCGGTATGGCGATGGCTACACCTTC. The chain joins TRBV2 to TRBJ1-2; D perhaps matches TRBD1 (5 bases). V was pared by 2 bases and J by 6 bases, with 19 bases between. Germline CDR1 is SNHLY and CDR2 is FYNNEI. CDR3 length: 16 residues.

This chain links TRBV29-1 with TRBJ2-3; 13 positions match TRBD2. CDR1 is SQVTM, CDR2 ANQGSEA, per germline. This CDR3 is built from 14 residues. V shed 6 bases, J shed 8 bases, and the junction held 8 bases outside the gene matches. For the CDR3, the DNA is TGCAGCGTACTCGGACTAGCGGGGGCCCCTACGCAGTATTTT. Translating it yields CSVLGLAGAPTQYF.

In its sample, this clone was seen a few times. V usage is TRBV19 and J usage is TRBJ1-2, with D unclear. This CDR3 is built from 14 residues. CDR1 is LNHDA, CDR2 SQIVND, per germline (reference sequence). Trimming cost V 5 bases and J 5 bases, with 15 bases left between them. Here the CDR3 reads CASSAAAGPYGYTF. As DNA, the CDR3 is TGTGCCAGTAGTGCAGCGGCAGGACCTTATGGCTACACCTTC.

The chain recombines TRBV9 with TRBJ1-3; 7 bases align to TRBD1. Germline assignment: CDR1 SGDLS and CDR2 YYNGEE. This CDR3 is 17 amino acids long. J gave up 0 bases and V 3 bases, and 9 bases lay outside the gene matches. CDR3 amino acids: CASSAQTGLISGNTIYF. The CDR3 nucleotides are TGTGCCAGCAGCGCCCAGACAGGGCTAATCTCTGGAAACACCATATATTTT.

The chain joins TRBV5-6 to TRBJ1-5; D unresolved. Germline CDR1 SGHDT, CDR2 YYEEEE. This CDR3 is built from 17 residues. V was trimmed by 2 bases and J by 4 bases, leaving 19 bases between them. The CDR3 reads CASSFGLGHTSNQPQHF. CDR3 DNA sequence: TGTGCCAGCAGCTTCGGACTCGGGCACACCTCAAATCAGCCCCAGCATTTT.

V is TRBV6-6 and J is TRBJ1-1; tentative D call: TRBD1 (6 bases). The CDR3 length is 12 residues. CDR1 and CDR2 (germline): MNHNY, SVGAGI (reference sequence). In nucleotides, the CDR3 is TGTGCGTACGGACAGCACTTCACTGAAGCTTTCTTT. Translated, it gives CAYGQHFTEAFF.

In its sample, this clone was seen once. The J gene is TRBJ1-2, the V gene TRBV5-1; 7 nucleotides agree with TRBD1. CDR1 and CDR2 from the germline V gene are SGHRS and YFSETQ. V was clipped by 3 bases and J by 0 bases; unmatched bases: 5. The CDR3 loop spans 15 amino acids. The CDR3 DNA sequence: TGCGCCAGCAGCTCGACAGGGCAGACTAACTATGGCTACACCTTC. This translates into CASSSTGQTNYGYTF.

Here the CDR3 reads CASSLRRRLQETQYF. The CDR3 DNA follows: TGTGCCAGCAGCCTCCGGAGGAGGCTCCAAGAGACCCAGTACTTC. This sequence joins TRBV7-2 and TRBJ2-5; D is possibly TRBD2 (5 bases). Germline CDR1 is SGHTA and CDR2 is FQGNSA. Trimming left V 5 bases short and J 1 base short, with 14 bases between. The CDR3 totals 15 residues.